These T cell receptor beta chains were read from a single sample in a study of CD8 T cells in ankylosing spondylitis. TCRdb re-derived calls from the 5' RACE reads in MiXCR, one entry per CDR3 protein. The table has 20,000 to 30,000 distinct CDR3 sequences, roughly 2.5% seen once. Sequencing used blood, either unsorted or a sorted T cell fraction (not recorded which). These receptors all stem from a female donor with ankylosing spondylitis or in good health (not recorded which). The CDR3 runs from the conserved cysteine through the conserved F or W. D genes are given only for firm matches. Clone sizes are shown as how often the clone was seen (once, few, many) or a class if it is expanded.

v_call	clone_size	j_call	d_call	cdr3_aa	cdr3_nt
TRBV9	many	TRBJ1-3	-	CASSVDGHTIYF	TGTGCCAGCAGCGTAGATGGGCACACCATATATTTT
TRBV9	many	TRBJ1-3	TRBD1	CASSVDPGTGGRNTIYF	TGTGCCAGCAGCGTAGACCCCGGGACAGGGGGCCGAAACACCATATATTTT
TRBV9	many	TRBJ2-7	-	CASSALGSSYEQYF	TGTGCCAGCAGCGCCCTTGGAAGCTCCTACGAGCAGTACTTC
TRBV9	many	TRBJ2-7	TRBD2	CASSAGTSGSGYEQYF	TGTGCCAGCAGCGCAGGGACTAGCGGGAGTGGGTACGAGCAGTACTTC
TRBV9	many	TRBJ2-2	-	CASSVGGAQNGELFF	TGTGCCAGCAGCGTAGGGGGGGCGCAAAACGGGGAGCTGTTTTTT
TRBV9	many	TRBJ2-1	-	CASSELSGTQYNEQFF	TGTGCCAGCAGCGAACTCTCCGGGACCCAGTACAATGAGCAGTTCTTC
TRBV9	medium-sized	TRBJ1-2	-	CASSVAGQSGANYGYTF	TGTGCCAGCAGCGTAGCCGGACAGTCAGGGGCCAACTATGGCTACACCTTC
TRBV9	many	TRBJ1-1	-	CASSVIMNTEAFF	TGTGCCAGCAGCGTAATCATGAACACTGAAGCTTTCTTT
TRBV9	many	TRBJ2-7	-	CASSAQGLGTYEQYF	TGTGCCAGCAGCGCCCAGGGGTTAGGAACCTACGAGCAGTACTTC
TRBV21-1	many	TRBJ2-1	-	CASSQASGSGEQFF	TGTGCCAGCAGCCAAGCTAGCGGGAGTGGTGAGCAGTTCTTC
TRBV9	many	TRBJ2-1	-	CASSVGRGSYNEQFF	TGTGCCAGCAGCGTAGGAAGGGGTTCCTACAATGAGCAGTTCTTC
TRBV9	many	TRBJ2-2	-	CASSTNTGELFF	TGTGCCAGCAGCACGAACACCGGGGAGCTGTTTTTT
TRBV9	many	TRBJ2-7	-	CASSVRPGTYEQYF	TGTGCCAGCAGCGTACGGCCGGGGACCTACGAGCAGTACTTC
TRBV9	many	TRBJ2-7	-	CASSVAGYEQYF	TGTGCCAGCAGCGTAGCGGGATACGAGCAGTACTTC
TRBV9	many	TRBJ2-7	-	CASSVSGVWGEQYF	TGTGCCAGCAGCGTTTCCGGGGTCTGGGGCGAGCAGTACTTC
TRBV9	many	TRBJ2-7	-	CASSSGRTPTAYEQYF	TGTGCCAGCAGCTCTGGACGGACACCAACCGCCTACGAGCAGTACTTC
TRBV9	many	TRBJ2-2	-	CASSPGPANTGELFF	TGTGCCAGCAGCCCGGGACCGGCGAACACCGGGGAGCTGTTTTTT
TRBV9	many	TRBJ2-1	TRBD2	CASSVFHTSGASGEQFF	TGTGCCAGCAGCGTATTTCATACTAGCGGGGCCTCTGGCGAGCAGTTCTTC
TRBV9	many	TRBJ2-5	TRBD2	CASSVTASGNQETQYF	TGTGCCAGCAGCGTAACGGCTAGCGGAAATCAAGAGACCCAGTACTTC
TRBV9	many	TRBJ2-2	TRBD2	CASSGQLAGGPGGELFF	TGTGCCAGCAGCGGCCAACTAGCGGGAGGGCCCGGCGGGGAGCTGTTTTTT
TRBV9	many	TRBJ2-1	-	CASSPSAGREQFF	TGTGCCAGCAGCCCAAGCGCAGGGAGAGAGCAGTTCTTC
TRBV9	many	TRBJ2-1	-	CASSVDGERNEQFF	TGTGCCAGCAGCGTAGACGGGGAACGCAATGAGCAGTTCTTC
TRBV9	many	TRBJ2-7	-	CASSSRRDSYEQYF	TGTGCCAGCAGCTCCAGACGAGACTCCTACGAGCAGTACTTC
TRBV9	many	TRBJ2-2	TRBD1	CASSGQGANTGELFF	TGTGCCAGCAGCGGACAGGGGGCGAACACCGGGGAGCTGTTTTTT
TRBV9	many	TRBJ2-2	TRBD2	CASSVEERGLRELFF	TGTGCCAGCAGCGTAGAGGAGCGGGGGCTCCGGGAGCTGTTTTTT
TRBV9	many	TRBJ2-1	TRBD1	CASSAGTGGDEQFF	TGTGCCAGCAGCGCCGGGACAGGGGGCGATGAGCAGTTCTTC
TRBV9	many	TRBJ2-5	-	CASSVVGQEQETQYF	TGTGCCAGCAGCGTAGTAGGCCAGGAGCAAGAGACCCAGTACTTC